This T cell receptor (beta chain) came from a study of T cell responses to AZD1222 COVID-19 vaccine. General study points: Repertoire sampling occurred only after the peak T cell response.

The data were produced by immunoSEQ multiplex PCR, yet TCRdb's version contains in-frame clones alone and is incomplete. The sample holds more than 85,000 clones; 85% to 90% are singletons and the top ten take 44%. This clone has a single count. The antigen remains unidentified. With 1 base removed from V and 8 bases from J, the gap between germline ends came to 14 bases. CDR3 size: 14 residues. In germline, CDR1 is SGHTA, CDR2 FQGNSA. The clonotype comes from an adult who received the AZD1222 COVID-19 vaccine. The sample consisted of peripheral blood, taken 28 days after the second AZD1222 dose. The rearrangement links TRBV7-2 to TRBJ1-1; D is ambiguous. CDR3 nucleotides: TGTGCCAGCAGCTTAGAGATTGGACGTCCCGAAGCTTTCTTT. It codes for CASSLEIGRPEAFF.